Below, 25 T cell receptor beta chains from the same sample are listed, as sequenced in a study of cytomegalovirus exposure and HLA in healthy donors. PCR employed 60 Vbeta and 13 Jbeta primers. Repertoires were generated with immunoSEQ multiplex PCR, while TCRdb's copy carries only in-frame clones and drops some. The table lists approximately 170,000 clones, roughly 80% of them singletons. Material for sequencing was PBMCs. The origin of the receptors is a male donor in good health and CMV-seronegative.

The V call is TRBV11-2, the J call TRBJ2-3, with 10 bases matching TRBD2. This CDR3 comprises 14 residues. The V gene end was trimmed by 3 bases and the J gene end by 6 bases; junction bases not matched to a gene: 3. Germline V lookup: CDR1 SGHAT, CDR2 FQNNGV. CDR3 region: CASSFLAGVDTQYF. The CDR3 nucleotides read TGTGCCAGCAGCTTCCTAGCGGGAGTGGATACGCAGTATTTT.

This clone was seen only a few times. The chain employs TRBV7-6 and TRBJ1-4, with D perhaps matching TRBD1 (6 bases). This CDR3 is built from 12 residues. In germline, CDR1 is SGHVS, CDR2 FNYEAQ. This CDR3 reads CAGPRGNEKLFF. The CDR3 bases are TGTGCAGGACCCAGGGGTAATGAAAAACTGTTTTTT. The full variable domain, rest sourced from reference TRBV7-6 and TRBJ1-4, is GAGVSQSPRYKVTKRGQDVALRCDPISGHVSLYWYRQALGQGPEFLTYFNYEAQQDKSGLPNDRFSAERPEGSISTLTIQRTEQRDSAMYRCAGPRGNEKLFFGSGTQLSVL.

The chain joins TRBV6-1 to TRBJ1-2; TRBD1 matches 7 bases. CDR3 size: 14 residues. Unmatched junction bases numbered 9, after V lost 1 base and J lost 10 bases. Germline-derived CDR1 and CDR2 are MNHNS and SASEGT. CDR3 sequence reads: CASSEVVGGEHYTF. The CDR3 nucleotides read TGTGCCAGCAGTGAAGTGGTAGGGGGCGAACACTACACCTTC.

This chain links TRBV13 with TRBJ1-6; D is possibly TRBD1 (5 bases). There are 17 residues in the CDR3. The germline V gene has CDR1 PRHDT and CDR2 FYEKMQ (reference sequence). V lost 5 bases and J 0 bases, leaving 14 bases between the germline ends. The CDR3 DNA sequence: TGTGCCAGCAGCCCTTCAGGGTCCAGCTCCTATAATTCACCCCTCCACTTT. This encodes CASSPSGSSSYNSPLHF.

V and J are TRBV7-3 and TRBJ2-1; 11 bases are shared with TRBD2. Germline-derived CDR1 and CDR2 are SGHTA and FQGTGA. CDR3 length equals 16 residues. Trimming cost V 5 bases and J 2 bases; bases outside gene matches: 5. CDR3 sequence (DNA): TGTGCCAGCAGCCCGTATAGCGGGAGGGCCTACAATGAGCAGTTCTTC. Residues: CASSPYSGRAYNEQFF.

The CDR3 is CASSIPGQGANEQFF. CDR3 sequence (DNA): TGTGCCAGCAGCATACCGGGACAGGGGGCCAATGAGCAGTTCTTC. The chain uses TRBV5-6 and TRBJ2-1; 12 positions agree with TRBD1. CDR3 size: 15 residues. Germline-derived CDR1 and CDR2 are SGHDT and YYEEEE. With V trimmed by 4 bases and J by 6 bases, 5 bases remained unmatched.

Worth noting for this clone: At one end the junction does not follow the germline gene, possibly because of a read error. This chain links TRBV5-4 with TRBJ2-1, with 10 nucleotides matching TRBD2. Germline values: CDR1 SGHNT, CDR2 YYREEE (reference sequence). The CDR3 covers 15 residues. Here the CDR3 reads CASSLVTSGSAGSVF. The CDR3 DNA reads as TGTGCCAGCAGCTTGGTGACTAGCGGGTCGGCGGGGAGCGTCTTC.

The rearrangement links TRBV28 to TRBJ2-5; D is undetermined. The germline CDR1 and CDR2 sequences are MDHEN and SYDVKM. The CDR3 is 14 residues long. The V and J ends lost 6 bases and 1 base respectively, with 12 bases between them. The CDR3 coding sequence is TGTGCCAGCAGGATGGCGGCGTTCCAAGAGACCCAGTACTTC. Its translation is CASRMAAFQETQYF.

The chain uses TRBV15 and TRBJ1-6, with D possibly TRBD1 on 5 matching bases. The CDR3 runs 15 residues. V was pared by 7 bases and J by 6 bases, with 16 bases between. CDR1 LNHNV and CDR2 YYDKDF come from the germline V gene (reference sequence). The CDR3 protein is CATTGGRGANSPLHF. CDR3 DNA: TGTGCCACCACCGGCGGGCGGGGCGCTAATTCACCCCTCCACTTT.

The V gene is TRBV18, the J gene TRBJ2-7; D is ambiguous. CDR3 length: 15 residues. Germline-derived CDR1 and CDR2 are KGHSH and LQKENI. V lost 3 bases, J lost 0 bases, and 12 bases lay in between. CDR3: CASSPLQTRSYEQYF. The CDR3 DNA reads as TGTGCCAGCTCACCCTTACAGACACGCTCCTACGAGCAGTACTTC.

This chain's CDR3 is CASSDRVRGYTF. The CDR3 nucleotides are TGTGCCAGCAGCGACAGGGTCCGCGGCTACACCTTC. The genes are TRBV9 and TRBJ1-2, with D possibly TRBD1 on 6 matching bases. Germline lookup yields CDR1 SGDLS and CDR2 YYNGEE. This CDR3 has 12 residues. V lost 3 bases to trimming and J lost 8 bases, with 11 bases between them.

This chain's CDR3 is CASSPRDRGSNEQFF. For the CDR3, the DNA is TGTGCCAGCAGCCCCCGGGACAGGGGCTCCAATGAGCAGTTCTTC. This chain uses TRBV9 with TRBJ2-1; 10 bases are shared with TRBD1. V shed 4 bases and J 6 bases; nucleotides not matched to a gene: 7. Germline CDR1 and CDR2: SGDLS and YYNGEE. The CDR3 totals 15 residues.

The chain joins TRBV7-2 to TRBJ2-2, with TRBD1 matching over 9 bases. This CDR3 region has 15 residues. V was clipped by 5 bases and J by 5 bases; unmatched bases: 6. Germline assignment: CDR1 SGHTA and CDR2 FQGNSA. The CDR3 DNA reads TGTGCCAGCAGCGCTCGACAGGGGGGGACCGGGGAGCTGTTTTTT. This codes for CASSARQGGTGELFF.

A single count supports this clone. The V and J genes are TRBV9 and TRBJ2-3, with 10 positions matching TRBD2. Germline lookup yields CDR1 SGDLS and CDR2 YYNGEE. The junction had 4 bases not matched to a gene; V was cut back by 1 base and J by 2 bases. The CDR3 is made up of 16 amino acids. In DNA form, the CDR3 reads TGTGCCAGCAGCGTAACAGCGGGGGGGAACACAGATACGCAGTATTTT. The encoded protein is CASSVTAGGNTDTQYF. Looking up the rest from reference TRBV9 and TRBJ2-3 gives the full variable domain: DSGVTQTPKHLITATGQRVTLRCSPRSGDLSVYWYQQSLDQGLQFLIQYYNGEERAKGNILERFSAQQFPDLHSELNLSSLELGDSALYFCASSVTAGGNTDTQYFGPGTRLTVL.

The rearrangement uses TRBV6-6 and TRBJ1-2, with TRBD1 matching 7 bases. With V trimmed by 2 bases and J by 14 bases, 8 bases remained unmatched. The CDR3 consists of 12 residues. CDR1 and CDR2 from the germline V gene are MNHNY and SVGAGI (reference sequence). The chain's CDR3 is CASSYTRQGGTF. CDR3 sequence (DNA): TGTGCCAGCAGTTACACCCGACAGGGTGGAACCTTC.

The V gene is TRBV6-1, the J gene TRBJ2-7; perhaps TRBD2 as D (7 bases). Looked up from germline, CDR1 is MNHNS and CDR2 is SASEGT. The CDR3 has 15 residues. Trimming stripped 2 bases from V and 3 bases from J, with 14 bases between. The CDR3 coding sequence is TGTGCCAGCAGTGAACGGGGGGCGGGATACTACGAGCAGTACTTC. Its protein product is CASSERGAGYYEQYF.

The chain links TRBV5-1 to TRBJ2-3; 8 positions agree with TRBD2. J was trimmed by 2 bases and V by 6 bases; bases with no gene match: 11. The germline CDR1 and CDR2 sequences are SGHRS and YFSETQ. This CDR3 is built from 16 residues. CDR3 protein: CASILGSGGSTDTQYF. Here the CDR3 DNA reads TGCGCCAGCATCCTCGGGAGCGGGGGTTCCACAGATACGCAGTATTTT.

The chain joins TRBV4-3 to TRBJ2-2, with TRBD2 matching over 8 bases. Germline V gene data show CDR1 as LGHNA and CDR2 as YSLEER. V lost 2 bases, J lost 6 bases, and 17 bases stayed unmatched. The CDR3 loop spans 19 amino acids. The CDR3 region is CASSQSSYPGLVNPGELFF. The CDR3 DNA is TGCGCCAGCAGCCAATCGTCGTATCCGGGACTAGTTAATCCCGGGGAGCTGTTTTTT.

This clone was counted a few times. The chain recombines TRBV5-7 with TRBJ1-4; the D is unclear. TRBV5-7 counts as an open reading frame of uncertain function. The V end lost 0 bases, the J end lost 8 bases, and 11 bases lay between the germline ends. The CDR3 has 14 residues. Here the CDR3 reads CASSLAQAGEKLFF. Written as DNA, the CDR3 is TGTGCCAGCAGCTTGGCTCAGGCGGGCGAAAAACTGTTTTTT.

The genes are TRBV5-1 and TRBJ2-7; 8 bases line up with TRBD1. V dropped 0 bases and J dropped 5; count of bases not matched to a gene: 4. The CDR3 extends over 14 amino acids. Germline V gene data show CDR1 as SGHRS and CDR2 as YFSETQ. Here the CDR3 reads CASSLGQGPHEQYF. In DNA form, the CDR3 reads TGCGCCAGCAGCTTGGGACAGGGGCCTCACGAGCAGTACTTC.

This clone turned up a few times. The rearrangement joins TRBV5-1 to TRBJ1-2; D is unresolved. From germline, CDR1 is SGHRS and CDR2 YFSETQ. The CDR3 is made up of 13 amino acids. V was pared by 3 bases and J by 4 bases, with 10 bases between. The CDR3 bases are TGCGCCAGCAGCTCGACAAGTCTCTATGGCTACACCTTC. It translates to CASSSTSLYGYTF.

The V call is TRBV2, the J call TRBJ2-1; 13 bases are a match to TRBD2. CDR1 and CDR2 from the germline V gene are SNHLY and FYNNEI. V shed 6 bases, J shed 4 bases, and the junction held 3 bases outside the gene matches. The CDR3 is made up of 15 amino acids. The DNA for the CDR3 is TGTGCCAGCAGCCTACTAGCGGGAGGGTACAATGAGCAGTTCTTC. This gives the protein CASSLLAGGYNEQFF.

The CDR3 spells CASTPPGQSYGYTF. The CDR3 bases are TGTGCCAGCACCCCTCCGGGACAGAGCTATGGCTACACCTTC. V gene TRBV28 combines with J gene TRBJ1-2; 7 nucleotides align to TRBD1. CDR1 is MDHEN and CDR2 is SYDVKM in the germline V gene. The ends lost 7 bases at V and 4 bases at J; junction bases unmatched: 9. The CDR3 runs to 14 residues.

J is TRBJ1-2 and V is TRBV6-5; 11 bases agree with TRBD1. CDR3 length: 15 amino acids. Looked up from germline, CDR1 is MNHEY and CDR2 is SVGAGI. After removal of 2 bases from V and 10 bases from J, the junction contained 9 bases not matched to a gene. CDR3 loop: CASSYLDRGRRDYTF. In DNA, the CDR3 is TGTGCCAGCAGTTACCTGGACAGGGGGCGCCGGGACTACACCTTC.

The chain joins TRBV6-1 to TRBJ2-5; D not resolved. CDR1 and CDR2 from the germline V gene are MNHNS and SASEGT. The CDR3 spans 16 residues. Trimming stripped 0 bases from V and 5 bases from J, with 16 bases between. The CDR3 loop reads CASSEAAVWQWETQYF. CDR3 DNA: TGTGCCAGCAGTGAAGCGGCGGTTTGGCAGTGGGAGACCCAGTACTTC.